These 16 T cell receptor beta chains came from one sample sequenced in a study of blood T cell repertoires in COVID-19. TCRdb's table, derived via immunoSEQ multiplex PCR, lists solely in-frame clones and lacks some. The sample has roughly 340,000 clones, around 87% seen once. The sample comprised PBMCs or T cells enriched from blood (not recorded which). Receptors were obtained from a man aged 18 to 29 who had recovered from COVID-19.

The chain combines TRBV27 with TRBJ2-1; 9 bases map to TRBD1. CDR1 is MNHEY, CDR2 SMNVEV, per germline (reference sequence). V shed 2 bases, J shed 7 bases, and the junction held 6 bases outside the gene matches. The CDR3 consists of 15 residues. CDR3 in amino acids: CASSLGTGTVNEQFF. CDR3 in DNA: TGTGCCAGCAGTTTAGGGACAGGGACTGTTAATGAGCAGTTCTTC.

Only a few counts were recorded for this clone. The gene calls are TRBV4-1 and TRBJ2-7, with 8 bases matching TRBD2. This CDR3 is 15 amino acids long. The junction had 2 bases not matched to a gene; V was cut back by 1 base and J by 0 bases. CDR1 and CDR2 from the germline V gene are MGHRA and YSYEKL. The chain's CDR3 is CASSQVAGYSYEQYF. For the CDR3, the DNA is TGCGCCAGCAGCCAAGTAGCGGGGTACTCCTACGAGCAGTACTTC.

The rearrangement links TRBV7-2 to TRBJ2-1; 8 bases match TRBD1. The trim removed 5 bases at V and 4 bases at J, leaving 7 bases unmatched. The CDR3 is 15 residues long. CDR1 is SGHTA and CDR2 is FQGNSA in the germline V gene. The CDR3 sequence is CASSQGADIYNEQFF. For the CDR3, the DNA is TGTGCCAGCAGCCAGGGGGCCGATATTTACAATGAGCAGTTCTTC.

The CDR3 reads CASILGPEGETQYF. The CDR3, as DNA: TGTGCCAGCATCCTTGGTCCCGAGGGAGAGACCCAGTACTTC. This chain joins TRBV2 and TRBJ2-5, with D maybe TRBD2 (5 bases). The CDR3 covers 14 residues. Germline V CDR1 and CDR2: SNHLY, FYNNEI. Trimming removed 7 bases from V and 4 bases from J, with 16 bases in between.

V and J are TRBV19 and TRBJ2-7, with 15 bases fitting TRBD2. The V segment lost 6 bases and the J segment 6 bases; nucleotides outside the gene matches: 15. The CDR3 is made up of 18 amino acids. CDR1 is LNHDA and CDR2 is SQIVND in the germline V gene (reference sequence). CDR3 sequence: CASSVGLAGGGPRREQYF. As DNA, the CDR3 is TGTGCCAGTAGCGTGGGACTAGCGGGAGGAGGGCCCCGGCGCGAGCAGTACTTC.

The rearrangement links TRBV19 to TRBJ2-3; 10 bases align to TRBD2. The germline gives CDR1 LNHDA, CDR2 SQIVND (reference sequence). The ends lost 7 bases at V and 3 bases at J; junction bases unmatched: 7. The CDR3 is 15 amino acids. The CDR3 sequence is CASTDSGRITDTQYF. CDR3 nucleotide sequence: TGTGCCAGTACGGATAGCGGGAGGATAACAGATACGCAGTATTTT. Full variable domain (remainder filled in from reference TRBV19 and TRBJ2-3): DGGITQSPKYLFRKEGQNVTLSCEQNLNHDAMYWYRQDPGQGLRLIYYSQIVNDFQKGDIAEGYSVSREKKESFPLTVTSAQKNPTAFYLCASTDSGRITDTQYFGPGTRLTVL.

The chain employs TRBV28 and TRBJ1-2, with a possible D match to TRBD1 (5 bases). The ends were cut back, 2 bases at V and 0 bases at J, with 7 bases in the middle. This CDR3 is built from 14 residues. CDR1 and CDR2 (germline): MDHEN, SYDVKM. The CDR3 DNA sequence: TGTGCCAGCAGTTTAGGGGGGTCTAACTATGGCTACACCTTC. Encoded protein: CASSLGGSNYGYTF.

This clone was observed once. The chain uses TRBV10-1 and TRBJ1-1; no clear D gene. In germline, CDR1 is WNHNN, CDR2 SYGVQD (reference sequence). This CDR3 contains 13 residues. Trimming left V 6 bases short and J 0 bases short, with 8 bases between. The chain's CDR3 is CASRMAVNTEAFF. As DNA, the CDR3 is TGCGCCAGCAGAATGGCCGTGAACACTGAAGCTTTCTTT.

This clone occurred a few times. The V call is TRBV5-1, the J call TRBJ2-1; 9 bases fit TRBD1. J lost 5 bases, V lost 0 bases, and 3 bases had no gene match. There are 15 residues in the CDR3. CDR1 SGHRS and CDR2 YFSETQ come from the germline V gene. The CDR3 loop reads CASSLGQGGHNEQFF. CDR3 DNA sequence: TGCGCCAGCAGCTTGGGACAGGGGGGACACAATGAGCAGTTCTTC.

The genes are TRBV28 and TRBJ1-1, with D hard to call. CDR1 MDHEN and CDR2 SYDVKM come from the germline V gene. The V gene lost 3 bases and the J gene lost 0 bases, with 8 bases spanning the gap. The CDR3 length is 14 residues. CDR3 amino acids: CASSFNGMNTEAFF. The CDR3 DNA reads TGTGCCAGCAGTTTCAACGGGATGAACACTGAAGCTTTCTTT.

To note about this clone: The junction shows a germline mismatch at one end, possibly a read error. The DNA for the CDR3 is TGTGCCAGCAGTACCGACAGGGGCTCGGGGGCTTTCTTT. This codes for CASSTDRGSGAFF. This chain uses TRBV19 with TRBJ1-1, with 8 positions matching TRBD1. The germline CDR1 and CDR2 sequences are LNHDA and SQIVND (reference sequence). CDR3 length: 13 residues.

The V gene is TRBV20-1, the J gene TRBJ2-7; possibly TRBD2 for D (5 bases). The CDR3 extends over 15 amino acids. The germline V and J ends were trimmed by 3 bases and 2 bases, with 17 bases remaining between them. Germline V lookup: CDR1 DFQATT, CDR2 SNEGSKA (reference sequence). The CDR3 bases are TGCAGTGCTAGTTCTGCGGGCCTTACAGCCTACGAGCAGTACTTC. It yields the protein CSASSAGLTAYEQYF.

The chain combines TRBV5-1 with TRBJ2-3, with 12 bases matching TRBD2. This CDR3 contains 16 residues. Germline CDR1 and CDR2: SGHRS and YFSETQ. After removal of 4 bases from V and 0 bases from J, the junction contained 3 bases not matched to a gene. The CDR3 DNA reads TGCGCCAGCAGCACGGGGACTAGCGGGAGCACAGATACGCAGTATTTT. Translating it yields CASSTGTSGSTDTQYF.

The chain joins TRBV6-5 to TRBJ1-4; the match to TRBD1 covers 9 bases. The germline CDR1 and CDR2 sequences are MNHEY and SVGAGI. The CDR3 has 15 residues. With V trimmed by 6 bases and J by 8 bases, 10 bases remained unmatched. As DNA, the CDR3 is TGTGCCAGCAGCATGGGACAAGGGACAGGGGAAAAACTGTTTTTT. Its protein is CASSMGQGTGEKLFF.

J is TRBJ2-1 and V is TRBV6-6; possibly TRBD2 for D (6 bases). The CDR3 sequence is 12 residues long. Germline loops: CDR1 MNHNY, CDR2 SVGAGI (reference sequence). V lost 5 bases and J 8 bases, leaving 10 bases between the germline ends. DNA for the CDR3: TGTGCCAGCAGTAGAAGCGGGTATGAGCAGTTCTTC. Amino acids: CASSRSGYEQFF.

This clone came up once. The chain has TRBV19 and TRBJ1-1; a possible D gene is TRBD1 (5 bases). There are 15 residues in the CDR3. V gave up 3 bases and J gave up 3 bases, with 14 bases separating them. Germline values: CDR1 LNHDA, CDR2 SQIVND (reference sequence). The CDR3 is CASSIYITGDTEAFF. The CDR3 DNA reads TGTGCCAGTAGTATTTATATAACAGGAGACACTGAAGCTTTCTTT.